A single sample gave rise to the 25 T cell receptor beta chains below, sequenced in a study of prognosis after radiotherapy for stage I lung cancer. Genomic DNA served as the source from which two-round multiplex PCR generated TCR beta CDR3 amplicons. For every TRBV and TRBJ gene, a specific primer was used in first-round PCR. TCRdb fed the multiplex PCR reads into MiXCR, producing one record per CDR3 protein. The sample lists about 31,000 distinct CDR3 sequences, less than 35% occurring once. The specimen was PBMCs, collected before or after stereotactic body radiation therapy (not recorded which). The receptors derive from a donor of 50 years or more with non-small cell lung cancer.

V and J are TRBV5-6 and TRBJ1-1, with unresolved D. CDR1 and CDR2 (germline): SGHDT, YYEEEE. The CDR3 runs 15 residues. Trimming stripped 3 bases from V and 1 base from J, with 13 bases between. The CDR3 sequence: CASSYYPDGNTEAFF. CDR3 coding DNA: TGTGCCAGCAGCTACTATCCGGACGGGAACACTGAAGCTTTCTTT.

This clonotype was seen many times. In DNA, the CDR3 is TGTGCCAGCAGTCGCGGGGTTAATTCACCCCTCCACTTT. Protein product: CASSRGVNSPLHF. This rearrangement joins TRBV6-1 to TRBJ1-6, with no clear D. The length of the CDR3 is 13 residues. Trimming left V 5 bases short and J 6 bases short, with 8 bases between. CDR1 is MNHNS, CDR2 SASEGT, per germline.

Within the sample, this clonotype is medium-sized. The rearrangement links TRBV7-8 to TRBJ2-7; D may be TRBD2 (6 bases). The germline V gene has CDR1 SGHVS and CDR2 FQNEAQ. The CDR3 length is 14 residues. V lost 4 bases and J lost 3, with 13 bases in between. CDR3 region: CASSWDLQDYEQYF. CDR3 in DNA: TGTGCCAGCAGCTGGGACTTGCAGGACTACGAGCAGTACTTC.

This clonotype was recorded at least ten times. At one boundary the junction diverges from the germline segment, which might be a read error. CDR3 amino acids: CGDTYNEQFF. Written as DNA, the CDR3 is TGCGGGGATACCTACAATGAGCAGTTCTTC. The chain uses TRBV24-1 and TRBJ2-1; the D gene is possibly TRBD2 (5 bases). The CDR3 has 10 amino acids. Germline CDR1 and CDR2: KGHDR and SFDVKD.

This clonotype was found once. V gene TRBV5-1 combines with J gene TRBJ2-3; D is unclear. CDR1 is SGHRS and CDR2 is YFSETQ in the germline V gene. V gave up 4 bases and J gave up 6 bases, with 12 bases separating them. The CDR3 covers 13 residues. The CDR3 protein is CASSVPSPDTQYF. CDR3 nucleotides: TGCGCCAGCAGCGTCCCCAGTCCGGATACGCAGTATTTT.

The table lists this clonotype with a count of one. This chain links TRBV5-1 with TRBJ2-7; tentative D call: TRBD1 (6 bases). V lost 7 bases and J lost 2, with 16 bases in between. The germline gives CDR1 SGHRS, CDR2 YFSETQ. The CDR3 is 14 amino acids. The DNA of the CDR3 is TGCGCCAGCGGTGAAGGGACACCGGCCTACGAGCAGTACTTC. Translated: CASGEGTPAYEQYF.

At least ten counts were recorded for this clonotype. The chain has TRBV6-2 or TRBV6-3 and TRBJ2-3, with 9 bases fitting TRBD2. The junction had 9 bases not matched to a gene; V was cut back by 6 bases and J by 2 bases. Germline lookup yields CDR1 MNHEY and CDR2 SVGEGT. The CDR3 contains 16 residues. CDR3 nucleotides: TGTGCCAGCAGCGATACTAGCGGGTCGATCACAGATACGCAGTATTTT. This sequence encodes CASSDTSGSITDTQYF.

In this sample, this clonotype turned up many times. The V and J genes are TRBV12-3 or TRBV12-4 and TRBJ1-1; the match to TRBD1 covers 8 bases. V trimming: 3 bases; J trimming: 6 bases; junction bases outside the gene matches: 9. This CDR3 is 15 amino acids long. In DNA, the CDR3 is TGTGCCAGCAGTTTCATACAGGGGGTACTCTCTGAAGCTTTCTTT. Residues: CASSFIQGVLSEAFF.

In this sample, this clonotype is medium-sized. V is TRBV28 and J is TRBJ2-2; 8 positions agree with TRBD2. Unmatched junction bases numbered 2, after V lost 8 bases and J lost 0 bases. Germline loops: CDR1 MDHEN, CDR2 SYDVKM. The CDR3 sequence is 14 residues long. The CDR3 region is CASLGLANTGELFF. The CDR3 bases are TGTGCCAGCTTGGGACTAGCGAACACCGGGGAGCTGTTTTTT.

This clonotype has just a few counts. The chain carries TRBV5-1 and TRBJ2-3; D is unresolved. V dropped 0 bases and J dropped 0 bases, with 2 bases sitting between them. Germline CDR1 reads SGHRS; CDR2 reads YFSETQ. The CDR3 is 13 amino acids. The CDR3 bases are TGCGCCAGCAGCTTGGCTAGCACAGATACGCAGTATTTT. This translates into CASSLASTDTQYF.

With regard to this clonotype: The germline gene is not matched at one end of the junction; a read error may be the cause. V usage is TRBV6-1 and J usage is TRBJ2-1; the match to TRBD1 covers 7 bases. From germline, CDR1 is MNHNS and CDR2 SASEGT. The CDR3 totals 13 residues. The DNA of the CDR3 is TGTGCCAGCACCTCGGGGACAGCCAATGAACAGTTCTTC. This translates into CASTSGTANEQFF.

This clonotype was counted many times. Germline is not matched at one junction end, which may reflect a read error. V is TRBV30 and J is TRBJ2-3; no definite D call. The CDR3 is made up of 12 amino acids. Per germline, CDR1 GTSNPN and CDR2 SVGIG (reference sequence). The CDR3 bases are TGTGCCTGGAGATCGCTGACACCCTCTATGAATTTT. Translating gives CAWRSLTPSMNF. Complete variable domain (other parts from reference TRBV30 and TRBJ2-3): SQTIHQWPATLVQPVGSPLSLECTVEGTSNPNLYWYRQAAGRGLQLLFYSVGIGQISSEVPQNLSASRPQDRQFILSSKKLLLSDSGFYLCAWRSLTPSMNFGPGTRLTVL.

In this sample, this clonotype turned up many times. The chain couples TRBV24-1 to TRBJ2-5, with D uncertain. Trimming pared 3 bases from V and 6 bases from J, leaving 13 bases between. Germline V gene sequence: CDR1 KGHDR, CDR2 SFDVKD. The CDR3 runs to 14 residues. CDR3 region: CATSDRPPRQTQYF. CDR3 nucleotides: TGTGCCACCAGTGATCGACCACCACGACAGACCCAGTACTTC.

This clonotype was seen many times. The rearrangement uses TRBV30 and TRBJ2-1; D perhaps matches TRBD2 (5 bases). The germline gives CDR1 GTSNPN, CDR2 SVGIG (reference sequence). V dropped 7 bases and J dropped 7 bases, with 14 bases sitting between them. There are 12 residues in the CDR3. CDR3 in DNA: TGTGCCTCGACATCGGGATGGAATGAGCAGTTCTTC. Its translation is CASTSGWNEQFF.

Details on this clonotype: It may be a read error: a sequence one base away is much more abundant. Here the CDR3 reads CSVGGGVYGYTF. The DNA for the CDR3 is TGCAGCGTTGGGGGGGGCGTATATGGCTACACCTTC. V usage is TRBV29-1 and J usage is TRBJ1-2; tentative D call: TRBD1 (6 bases). The length of the CDR3 is 12 residues. The germline V and J ends were trimmed by 4 bases and 5 bases, with 11 bases remaining between them. Germline CDR1 is SQVTM and CDR2 is ANQGSEA. The variable domain in full, with the rest retrieved from reference TRBV29-1 and TRBJ1-2, is SAVISQKPSRDICQRGTSLTIQCQVDSQVTMMFWYRQQPGQSLTLIATANQGSEATYESGFVIDKFPISRPNLTFSTLTVSNMSPEDSSIYLCSVGGGVYGYTFGSGTRLTVV.

This clonotype was observed at least ten times. This chain joins TRBV20-1 and TRBJ1-5; D not certain. CDR3 length equals 13 residues. The germline gives CDR1 DFQATT, CDR2 SNEGSKA (reference sequence). V was trimmed by 5 bases and J by 1 base, leaving 9 bases between them. The CDR3 reads CSARGGSNQPQHF. CDR3 nucleotide sequence: TGCAGTGCTCGGGGAGGCAGCAATCAGCCCCAGCATTTT.

This clonotype was seen only a few times. With a far larger clone one base away, a read error is the likely cause. The chain carries TRBV6-2 or TRBV6-3 and TRBJ2-3; D gene ambiguous. This CDR3 contains 13 residues. The V gene's germline CDR1 is MNHEY and CDR2 SVGEGT. V lost 4 bases, J lost 0 bases, and 5 bases lay in between. The CDR3 sequence is CASSWHSTDTQYF. The CDR3 DNA reads TGTGCCAGCAGTTGGCACAGCACAGATACGCAGTATTTT.

Worth noting for this clonotype: One base away lies a much larger clone, so this may be a sequencing read error. The chain couples TRBV6-2 or TRBV6-3 to TRBJ1-1; 11 nucleotides align to TRBD1. The CDR3 has 16 amino acids. Germline lookup yields CDR1 MNHEY and CDR2 SVGEGT. The DNA for the CDR3 is TGTGCCAGCAGCTCCGGACAGGGGGCGTTGAAAACTGAAGCTTTCTTT. Its protein product is CASSSGQGALKTEAFF.

The J gene is TRBJ2-3, the V gene TRBV24-1; a weak D match, TRBD2 (6 bases). Germline CDR1 is KGHDR and CDR2 is SFDVKD. The V end lost 2 bases, the J end lost 2 bases, and 13 bases lay between the germline ends. CDR3 length: 16 amino acids. In DNA form, the CDR3 reads TGTGCCACCAGTGATTCGACCAGCGGGCTCACAGATACGCAGTATTTT. Encoded protein: CATSDSTSGLTDTQYF.

This clonotype was seen repeatedly, ten times or more. The chain recombines TRBV28 with TRBJ2-2, with 12 bases aligning to TRBD1. V was pared by 4 bases and J by 2 bases, with 8 bases of the junction left unmatched. The CDR3 runs 18 residues. Germline V lookup: CDR1 MDHEN, CDR2 SYDVKM. Here the CDR3 DNA reads TGTGCCAGCAGTTCCCCCGGGACAGGGGGCTCCAACACCGGGGAGCTGTTTTTT. Its protein product is CASSSPGTGGSNTGELFF.

In its sample, this clonotype was seen many times. Here the CDR3 DNA reads TGTGCCAGCAGCTTAGCCACGCAGTGGGGACGAGGGAGGGGCACAGATACGCAGTATTTT. Translating gives CASSLATQWGRGRGTDTQYF. The rearrangement uses TRBV7-9 and TRBJ2-3; 7 bases are a match to TRBD2. J was trimmed by 1 base and V by 0 bases; bases with no gene match: 16. CDR3 length: 20 residues. CDR1 SEHNR and CDR2 FQNEAQ come from the germline V gene (reference sequence). The variable domain in full, completed from reference TRBV7-9 and TRBJ2-3, reads DTGVSQNPRHKITKRGQNVTFRCDPISEHNRLYWYRQTLGQGPEFLTYFQNEAQLEKSRLLSDRFSAERPKGSFSTLEIQRTEQGDSAMYLCASSLATQWGRGRGTDTQYFGPGTRLTVL.

This clonotype was observed many times. The CDR3 loop is CASSLGGTRGETQYF. In nucleotides, the CDR3 is TGCGCCAGCAGCTTGGGTGGGACTAGGGGAGAGACCCAGTACTTC. The chain carries TRBV5-1 and TRBJ2-5; the match to TRBD2 covers 8 bases. V dropped 0 bases and J dropped 4; count of bases not matched to a gene: 5. CDR1 and CDR2 (germline): SGHRS, YFSETQ. The CDR3 runs 15 residues.

The V gene is TRBV6-2 or TRBV6-3, the J gene TRBJ2-1, with 11 bases matching TRBD2. Germline lookup yields CDR1 MNHEY and CDR2 SVGEGT. This CDR3 has 15 residues. Trimming at V came to 7 bases and at J to 4 bases, leaving 6 bases not matched to a gene. CDR3 coding DNA: TGTGCCAGCACTAATAGCGGGAGGGCATACAATGAGCAGTTCTTC. Protein: CASTNSGRAYNEQFF.

The chain couples TRBV5-1 to TRBJ2-2, with 7 bases matching TRBD1. Germline V gives CDR1 SGHRS, CDR2 YFSETQ. The CDR3 contains 14 residues. V was clipped by 3 bases and J by 8 bases; unmatched bases: 7. The CDR3 coding sequence is TGCGCCAGCAGCTACGGGACAGTCTTAGGGGAGCTGTTTTTT. As protein: CASSYGTVLGELFF.

This clonotype was detected only a few times. A much larger clone lies one base from this, so it may be a read error. V is TRBV9 and J is TRBJ2-2, with TRBD1 as a possible D gene (6 bases). Per the germline V gene, CDR1 is SGDLS and CDR2 is YYNGEE. Trimming took off 5 bases at V and 4 bases at J, with 21 bases between the two ends. The CDR3 length is 17 residues. CDR3 DNA sequence: TGTGCCAGCAGAGTCGGTACAGGACAGTCGTCCACCGGGGAGCTGTTTTTT. It yields the protein CASRVGTGQSSTGELFF.